This entry lists 6 T cell receptor beta chains sequenced from one sample in a study of cytomegalovirus exposure and HLA in healthy donors. PCR employed 60 Vbeta and 13 Jbeta primers. Assay: immunoSEQ multiplex PCR; the TCRdb copy retains only in-frame clones and omits some. Of about 130,000 clones in the sample, 75% to 85% were seen once. The sequenced sample consisted of PBMCs. These receptors came from a man aged 25 to 40 in good health and CMV-seronegative.

Turning to this clone: One junction end disagrees with the germline gene, perhaps due to a read error. CDR3 nucleotides: TGTGCTAGCAGCCGAAGTGCGGGTATCGCCGGGGAGCTGTTTTTT. Its protein product is CASSRSAGIAGELFF. This chain links TRBV7-7 with TRBJ2-2; possibly TRBD2 for D (5 bases). Germline-derived CDR1 and CDR2 are SSHAT and FNYEAQ (reference sequence). This CDR3 is 15 amino acids long.

This clone has just one count. The J gene is TRBJ2-5, the V gene TRBV28; TRBD2 might be the D (7 bases). The CDR3 runs to 14 residues. Trimming removed 3 bases at V and 5 bases at J, with 13 bases between. Germline V gene sequence: CDR1 MDHEN, CDR2 SYDVKM. CDR3 DNA: TGTGCCAGCAGTTTTGGGGGGGCGTCGGAGACCCAGTACTTC. Encoded protein: CASSFGGASETQYF. Combining the CDR3 with reference TRBV28 and TRBJ2-5 gives the whole variable domain DVKVTQSSRYLVKRTGEKVFLECVQDMDHENMFWYRQDPGLGLRLIYFSYDVKMKEKGDIPEGYSVSREKKERFSLILESASTNQTSMYLCASSFGGASETQYFGPGTRLLVL.

Turning to this clone: Mismatch with germline at one junction end may stem from a read error. The gene calls are TRBV4-1 and TRBJ2-3; unclear D gene. CDR3 length: 14 amino acids. CDR1 is MGHRA, CDR2 YSYEKL, per germline. CDR3 amino acids: CVSSQDSGTQTQYF. The CDR3 nucleotides read TGCGTCAGCAGCCAAGATTCAGGTACCCAGACGCAGTATTTT.

The rearrangement joins TRBV5-4 to TRBJ1-1; weak D call: TRBD1 (6 bases). The CDR3 contains 14 residues. The ends were cut back, 3 bases at V and 10 bases at J, with 19 bases in the middle. The germline CDR1 and CDR2 sequences are SGHNT and YYREEE (reference sequence). The CDR3: CASSSLGTSRGAFF. CDR3 DNA: TGTGCCAGCAGCTCCCTTGGGACAAGCCGTGGAGCTTTCTTT.

The chain uses TRBV5-4 and TRBJ2-2, with D tentatively TRBD2 (5 bases). Trimming removed 4 bases at V and 3 bases at J, with 7 bases between. Germline lookup yields CDR1 SGHNT and CDR2 YYREEE (reference sequence). The CDR3 runs to 13 residues. The chain's CDR3 is CASSRSDTGELFF. CDR3 DNA sequence: TGTGCCAGCAGCCGTAGCGACACCGGGGAGCTGTTTTTT.

The genes are TRBV7-9 and TRBJ2-7; 9 bases are a match to TRBD1. The J segment lost 6 bases and the V segment lost 2 bases, leaving 5 bases of the junction unmatched. CDR1 and CDR2 (germline): SEHNR, FQNEAQ (reference sequence). This CDR3 has 14 amino acids. Here the CDR3 reads CASSLTGGTGEQYF. The CDR3 nucleotides read TGTGCCAGCAGCTTAACAGGGGGCACAGGCGAGCAGTACTTC.